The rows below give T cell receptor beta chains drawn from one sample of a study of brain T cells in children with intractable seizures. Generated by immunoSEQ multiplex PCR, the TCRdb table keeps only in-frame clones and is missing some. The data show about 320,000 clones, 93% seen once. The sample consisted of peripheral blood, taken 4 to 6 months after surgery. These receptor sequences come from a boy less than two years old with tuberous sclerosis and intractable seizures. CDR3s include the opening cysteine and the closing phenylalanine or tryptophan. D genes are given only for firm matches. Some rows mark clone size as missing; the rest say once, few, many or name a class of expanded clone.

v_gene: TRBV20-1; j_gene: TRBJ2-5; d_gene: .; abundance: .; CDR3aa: CSAKKETQYF; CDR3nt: TGCAGTGCTAAAAAAGAGACCCAGTACTTC
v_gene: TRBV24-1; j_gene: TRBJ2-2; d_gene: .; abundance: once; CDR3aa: CATSDSTSPGELFF; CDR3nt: TGTGCCACCAGTGATTCTACTAGCCCCGGGGAGCTGTTTTTT
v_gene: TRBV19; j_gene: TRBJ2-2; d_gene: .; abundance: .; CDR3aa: CASTDFNTGELFF; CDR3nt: TGTGCCAGTACGGATTTTAACACCGGGGAGCTGTTTTTT
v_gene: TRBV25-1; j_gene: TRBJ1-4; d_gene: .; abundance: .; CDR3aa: CASSGYSTRPNEKLFF; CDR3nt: TGTGCCAGCAGTGGTTACAGTACAAGGCCCAATGAAAAACTGTTTTTT
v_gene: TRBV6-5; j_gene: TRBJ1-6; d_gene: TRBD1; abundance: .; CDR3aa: CASRRTGYNSPLHF; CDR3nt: TGTGCCAGCCGTCGGACAGGGTATAATTCACCCCTCCACTTT
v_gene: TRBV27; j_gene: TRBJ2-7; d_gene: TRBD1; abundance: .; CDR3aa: CASSTRTGALYEQYF; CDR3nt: TGTGCCAGCAGTACTCGGACAGGGGCACTCTACGAGCAGTACTTC
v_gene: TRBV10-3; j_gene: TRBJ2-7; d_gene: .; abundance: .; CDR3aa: CAISEFPSEQYF; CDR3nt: TGTGCCATCAGTGAGTTCCCCTCCGAGCAGTACTTC
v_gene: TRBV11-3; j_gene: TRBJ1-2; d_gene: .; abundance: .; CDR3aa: CASSLAYGQSNYGYTF; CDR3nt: TGTGCCAGCAGCTTAGCATACGGGCAGTCTAACTATGGCTACACCTTC
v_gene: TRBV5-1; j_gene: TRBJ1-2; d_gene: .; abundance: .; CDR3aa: CASRTTGRNYGYTF; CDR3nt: TGCGCCAGCAGAACGACAGGCCGTAACTATGGCTACACCTTC
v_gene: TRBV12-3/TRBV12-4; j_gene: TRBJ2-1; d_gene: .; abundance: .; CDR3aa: CASSFSGDNEQFF; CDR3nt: TGTGCCAGCAGTTTTTCAGGGGATAATGAGCAGTTCTTC
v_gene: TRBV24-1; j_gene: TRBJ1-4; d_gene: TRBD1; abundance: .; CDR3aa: CATSDPTGATNEKLFF; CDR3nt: TGTGCCACCAGTGACCCAACAGGGGCTACTAATGAAAAACTGTTTTTT
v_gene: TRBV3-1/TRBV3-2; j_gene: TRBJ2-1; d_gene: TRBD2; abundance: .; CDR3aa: CASSPWTSGGAIRNEQFF; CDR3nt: TGTGCCAGCAGCCCCTGGACTAGCGGGGGGGCCATACGAAATGAGCAGTTCTTC
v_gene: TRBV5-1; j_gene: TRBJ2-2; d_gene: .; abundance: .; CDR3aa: CASSLENSAGELFF; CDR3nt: TGCGCCAGCAGCTTGGAGAACAGTGCCGGGGAGCTGTTTTTT
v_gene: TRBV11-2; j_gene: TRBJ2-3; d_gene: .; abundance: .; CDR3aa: CASSLGSGDTQYF; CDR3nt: TGTGCCAGCAGCTTAGGGTCGGGTGATACGCAGTATTTT
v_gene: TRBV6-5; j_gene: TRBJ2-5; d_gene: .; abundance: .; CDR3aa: CASIFRGNPQETQYF; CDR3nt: TGTGCCAGCATCTTTCGAGGGAACCCCCAAGAGACCCAGTACTTC
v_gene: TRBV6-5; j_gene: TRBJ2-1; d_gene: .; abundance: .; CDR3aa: CATNRRGPFNEQFF; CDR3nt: TGTGCCACAAACCGGCGCGGGCCTTTCAATGAGCAGTTCTTC
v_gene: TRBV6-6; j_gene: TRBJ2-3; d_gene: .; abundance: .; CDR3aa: CATERGTSTDTQYF; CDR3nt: TGTGCCACAGAACGGGGGACTAGCACAGATACGCAGTATTTT
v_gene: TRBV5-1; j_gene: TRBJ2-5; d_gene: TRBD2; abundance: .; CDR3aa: CASSQIAGDQETQYF; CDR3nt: TGCGCCAGCAGCCAAATAGCGGGAGACCAAGAGACCCAGTACTTC
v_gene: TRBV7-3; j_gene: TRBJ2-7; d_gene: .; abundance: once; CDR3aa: CASSPRQATYEQYF; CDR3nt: TGTGCCAGCAGCCCTCGACAGGCGACATACGAGCAGTACTTC
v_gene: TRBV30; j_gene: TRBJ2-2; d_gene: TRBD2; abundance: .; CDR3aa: CAWRLGGTGELFF; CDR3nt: TGTGCCTGGAGGTTGGGGGGGACGGGGGAGCTGTTTTTT
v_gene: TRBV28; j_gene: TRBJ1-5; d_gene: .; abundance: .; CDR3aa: CASRPNQPQHF; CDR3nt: TGTGCCAGCAGGCCCAATCAGCCCCAGCATTTT
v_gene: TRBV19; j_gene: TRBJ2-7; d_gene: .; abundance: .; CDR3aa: CASSIEGGRGSYEQYF; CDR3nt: TGTGCCAGTAGTATAGAAGGGGGGCGTGGATCCTACGAGCAGTACTTC
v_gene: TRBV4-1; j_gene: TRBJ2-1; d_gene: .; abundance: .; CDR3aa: CASSQSRVSYNEQFF; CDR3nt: TGCGCCAGCAGCCAGTCCAGGGTATCCTACAATGAGCAGTTCTTC
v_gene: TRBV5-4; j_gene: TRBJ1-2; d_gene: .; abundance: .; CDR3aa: CASSLGDKSYGYTF; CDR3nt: TGTGCCAGCAGCTTGGGGGACAAATCCTATGGCTACACCTTC
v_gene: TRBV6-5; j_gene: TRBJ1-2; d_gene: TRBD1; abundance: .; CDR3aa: CASRTGAYGYTF; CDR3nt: TGTGCCAGCAGGACAGGGGCATATGGCTACACCTTC
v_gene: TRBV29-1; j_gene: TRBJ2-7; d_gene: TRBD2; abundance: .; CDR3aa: CSVEDASGRASDEQYF; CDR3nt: TGCAGCGTTGAAGACGCTAGCGGGAGGGCCAGTGACGAGCAGTACTTC
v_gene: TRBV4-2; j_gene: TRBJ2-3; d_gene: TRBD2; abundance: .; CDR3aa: CASSQEGPSGGAADTQYF; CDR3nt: TGTGCCAGCAGCCAAGAGGGCCCCAGCGGGGGGGCCGCAGATACGCAGTATTTT
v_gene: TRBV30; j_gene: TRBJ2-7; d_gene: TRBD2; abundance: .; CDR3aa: CAWRGGSYEQYF; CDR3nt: TGTGCCTGGAGGGGGGGGAGCTACGAGCAGTACTTC
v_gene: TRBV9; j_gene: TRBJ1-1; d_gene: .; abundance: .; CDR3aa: CASSVGRVSTEAFF; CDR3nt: TGTGCCAGCAGCGTAGGGCGGGTAAGCACTGAAGCTTTCTTT
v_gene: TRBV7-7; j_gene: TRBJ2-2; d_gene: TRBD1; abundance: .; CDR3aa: CASSPRTGYFQTNTGELFF; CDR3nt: TGTGCTAGCAGCCCTCGGACAGGATATTTCCAGACGAACACCGGGGAGCTGTTTTTT
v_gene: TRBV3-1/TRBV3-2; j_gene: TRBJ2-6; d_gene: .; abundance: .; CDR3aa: CASSQDGAGANVLTF; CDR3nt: TGTGCCAGCAGCCAAGATGGGGCTGGGGCCAACGTCCTGACTTTC
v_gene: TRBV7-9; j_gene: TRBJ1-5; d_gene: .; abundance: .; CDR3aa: CASSPQGSGEGQPQHF; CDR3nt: TGTGCCAGCAGCCCGCAGGGTTCGGGGGAAGGTCAGCCCCAGCATTTT
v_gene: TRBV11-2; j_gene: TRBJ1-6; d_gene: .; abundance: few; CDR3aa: CASSLVISYNSPLHF; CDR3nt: TGTGCCAGCAGCTTAGTGATCAGCTATAATTCACCCCTCCACTTT
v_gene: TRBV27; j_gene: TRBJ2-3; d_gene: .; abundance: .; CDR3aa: CASSLWASNIDTQYF; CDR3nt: TGTGCCAGCAGTTTGTGGGCTAGTAATATCGATACGCAGTATTTT
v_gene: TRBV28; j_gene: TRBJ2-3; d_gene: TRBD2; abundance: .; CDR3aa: CASSTGLANTDTQYF; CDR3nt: TGTGCCAGCAGTACCGGACTAGCGAACACAGATACGCAGTATTTT
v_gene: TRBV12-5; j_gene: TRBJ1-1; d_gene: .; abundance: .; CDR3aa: CASGHPSQQTFF; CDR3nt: TGTGCTAGTGGTCACCCGTCTCAGCAAACTTTCTTT
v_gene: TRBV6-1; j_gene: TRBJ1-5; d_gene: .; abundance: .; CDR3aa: CASSEATPGPGNQPQHF; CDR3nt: TGTGCCAGCAGTGAAGCAACCCCAGGGCCGGGCAATCAGCCCCAGCATTTT
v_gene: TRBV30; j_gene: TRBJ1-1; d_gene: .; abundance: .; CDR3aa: CAWSGRAALPAFF; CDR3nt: TGTGCCTGGAGTGGTCGAGCGGCCCTACCAGCTTTCTTT